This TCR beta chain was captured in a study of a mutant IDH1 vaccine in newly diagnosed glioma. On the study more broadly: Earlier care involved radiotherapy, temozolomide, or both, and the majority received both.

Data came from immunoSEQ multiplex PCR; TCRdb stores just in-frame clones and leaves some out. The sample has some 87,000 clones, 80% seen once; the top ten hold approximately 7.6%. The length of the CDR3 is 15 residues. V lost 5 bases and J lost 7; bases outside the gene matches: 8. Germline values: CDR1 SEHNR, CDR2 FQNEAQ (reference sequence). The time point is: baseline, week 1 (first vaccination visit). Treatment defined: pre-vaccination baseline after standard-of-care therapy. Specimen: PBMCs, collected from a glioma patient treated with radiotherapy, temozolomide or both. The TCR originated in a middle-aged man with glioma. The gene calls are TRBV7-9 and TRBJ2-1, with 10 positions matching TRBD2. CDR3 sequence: CASSATSGAVNEQFF. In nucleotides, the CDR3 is TGTGCCAGCAGCGCCACTAGCGGGGCCGTTAATGAGCAGTTCTTC.